One and the same sample provided the 31 T cell receptor beta chains below, sequenced in a study of cytotoxic CD8 clonotypes in ibrutinib-treated CLL. Profiled with immunoSEQ multiplex PCR; TCRdb holds only in-frame clones, not every one. The sample holds 58,000 or so clones; approximately 62% are singletons and the top ten take 14% to 15%. The sample in question was PBMCs, obtained after 12 months of ibrutinib treatment. These TCRs come from a human donor with chronic lymphocytic leukemia.

The V call is TRBV6-5, the J call TRBJ1-5, with 7 bases identical to TRBD1. The V and J ends lost 6 bases and 6 bases, in that order; junction bases with no gene match: 8. Germline V gene lookup returns CDR1 MNHEY and CDR2 SVGAGI. This CDR3 region has 14 residues. The CDR3 is CASSHPGGGQPQHF. CDR3 in DNA: TGTGCCAGCAGCCACCCAGGGGGAGGTCAGCCCCAGCATTTT.

The chain joins TRBV7-9 to TRBJ1-3, with D unclear. Looked up from germline, CDR1 is SEHNR and CDR2 is FQNEAQ (reference sequence). Trimming removed 3 bases at V and 3 bases at J, with 9 bases between. This CDR3 spans 14 amino acids. CDR3 bases: TGTGCCAGCAGCTTTGCAGGAAGTGGAAACACCATATATTTT. This translates into CASSFAGSGNTIYF.

The rearrangement uses TRBV9 and TRBJ2-2, with D tentatively TRBD2 (5 bases). Germline values: CDR1 SGDLS, CDR2 YYNGEE. Deletions cut 6 bases from V and 4 bases from J, with 19 bases between. The CDR3 totals 16 residues. This chain's CDR3 is CASTRGWWESTGELFF. The CDR3 DNA reads as TGTGCCAGCACCCGAGGCTGGTGGGAGAGCACCGGGGAGCTGTTTTTT.

The chain uses TRBV28 and TRBJ2-7; 13 bases align to TRBD2. Trimming at V came to 6 bases and at J to 3 bases, leaving 5 bases not matched to a gene. CDR1 and CDR2 (germline): MDHEN, SYDVKM. This CDR3 is built from 15 residues. CDR3 sequence (DNA): TGTGCCAGCAGCAAGACTAGCGGGAGGTTCTACGAGCAGTACTTC. Translating it yields CASSKTSGRFYEQYF.

This clone was detected only a few times. The chain employs TRBV29-1 and TRBJ1-1; D possibly corresponds to TRBD1 (5 bases). This CDR3 is 12 amino acids long. CDR1 SQVTM and CDR2 ANQGSEA come from the germline V gene. V lost 4 bases and J lost 7, with 13 bases in between. CDR3 region: CSVVEGRLEAFF. CDR3 sequence (DNA): TGCAGCGTTGTAGAGGGGCGCCTTGAAGCTTTCTTT.

A few counts support this clone. The genes are TRBV7-9 and TRBJ2-1; D is undetermined. Germline assignment: CDR1 SEHNR and CDR2 FQNEAQ (reference sequence). The CDR3 length is 13 residues. V was pared by 1 base and J by 4 bases, with 5 bases between. CDR3 loop: CASSLGLYNEQFF. The CDR3 DNA follows: TGTGCCAGCAGCTTAGGTCTGTACAATGAGCAGTTCTTC.

Only one count was recorded for this clone. This chain links TRBV6-5 with TRBJ2-5; D unresolved. V gave up 0 bases and J gave up 5 bases, with 7 bases separating them. Per germline, CDR1 MNHEY and CDR2 SVGAGI. The CDR3 contains 13 residues. For the CDR3, the DNA is TGTGCCAGCAGTTACTCGGGCATTGAGACCCAGTACTTC. This gives the protein CASSYSGIETQYF.

This clone has just one count. The chain links TRBV29-1 to TRBJ2-2; tentatively, D is TRBD1 (5 bases). The V gene lost 8 bases and the J gene lost 4 bases, with 14 bases spanning the gap. The germline V gene encodes CDR1 SQVTM and CDR2 ANQGSEA. This CDR3 region has 13 residues. DNA of the CDR3: TGCAGCATACAAGGGGTGATCACCGGGGAGCTGTTTTTT. It codes for CSIQGVITGELFF.

This chain joins TRBV20-1 and TRBJ1-2; unclear D gene. This CDR3 spans 11 amino acids. Germline CDR1 and CDR2: DFQATT and SNEGSKA (reference sequence). The CDR3 coding sequence is TGCATCGCAACAACTAACTATGGCTACACCTTC. It encodes CIATTNYGYTF.

The gene calls are TRBV2 and TRBJ2-1; perhaps TRBD1 as D (6 bases). There are 15 residues in the CDR3. V was clipped by 11 bases and J by 4 bases, with 21 bases between them. Germline assignment: CDR1 SNHLY and CDR2 FYNNEI. The CDR3 DNA sequence: TGTGCCGGCCAACGGGGCACAGGGTATTACAATGAGCAGTTCTTC. Translating gives CAGQRGTGYYNEQFF.

This clone has a handful of counts. The chain has TRBV7-8 and TRBJ2-3; D is ambiguous. This CDR3 is built from 15 residues. Germline CDR1 reads SGHVS; CDR2 reads FQNEAQ. V dropped 1 base and J dropped 2 bases, with 10 bases sitting between them. CDR3 DNA sequence: TGTGCCAGCAGCTTAGGAGATACCTACACAGATACGCAGTATTTT. It is translated as CASSLGDTYTDTQYF.

The J gene is TRBJ1-1, the V gene TRBV19; D not certain. The CDR3 is 16 amino acids. Germline CDR1 reads LNHDA; CDR2 reads SQIVND (reference sequence). Trimming stripped 4 bases from V and 5 bases from J, with 20 bases between. CDR3 in DNA: TGTGCCAGTAGTAGGGGTGGCGGCCTCGCGGGAACTGAAGCTTTCTTT. Encoded protein: CASSRGGGLAGTEAFF.

This clone was seen more than once but under ten times. This chain links TRBV19 with TRBJ2-5, with 11 bases identical to TRBD2. The germline V gene encodes CDR1 LNHDA and CDR2 SQIVND (reference sequence). Losses at the gene ends were 5 bases for V and 5 bases for J; bases not matched to a gene: 7. CDR3 size: 15 residues. CDR3 DNA: TGTGCCAGTAGTCCCGCCCTAGCGGGGGGTGAGACCCAGTACTTC. Residues: CASSPALAGGETQYF.

The chain employs TRBV9 and TRBJ2-1; D is unresolved. Trimming stripped 0 bases from V and 4 bases from J, with 11 bases between. The CDR3 has 15 amino acids. Germline CDR1 SGDLS, CDR2 YYNGEE. CDR3 sequence reads: CASSVGPYPYNEQFF. Written as DNA, the CDR3 is TGTGCCAGCAGCGTAGGACCGTACCCATACAATGAGCAGTTCTTC. Filled out from reference TRBV9 and TRBJ2-1, the complete variable domain reads DSGVTQTPKHLITATGQRVTLRCSPRSGDLSVYWYQQSLDQGLQFLIQYYNGEERAKGNILERFSAQQFPDLHSELNLSSLELGDSALYFCASSVGPYPYNEQFFGPGTRLTVL.

The chain has TRBV5-1 and TRBJ2-3, with 9 bases fitting TRBD2. The CDR3 is 23 amino acids. Germline loops: CDR1 SGHRS, CDR2 YFSETQ. Germline trimming cut 4 bases from V and 0 bases from J; bases unmatched to any gene: 27. The CDR3 nucleotides read TGCGCCAGCAGCCCTTCTTCGCGGGACTTAGCGGGAGTTACCCTGGGGAGCACAGATACGCAGTATTTT. This sequence encodes CASSPSSRDLAGVTLGSTDTQYF.

This chain links TRBV9 with TRBJ2-5; D tentatively reads TRBD1 or TRBD2 (5 bases each). CDR3 length equals 13 residues. Trimming shortened V by 4 bases and J by 2 bases, and 9 bases separated the two germline ends. In germline, CDR1 is SGDLS, CDR2 YYNGEE. The CDR3, as DNA: TGTGCCAGCAGCCCGGGACCACAAGAGACCCAGTACTTC. Amino acid sequence: CASSPGPQETQYF. Combining the CDR3 with reference TRBV9 and TRBJ2-5 gives the whole variable domain DSGVTQTPKHLITATGQRVTLRCSPRSGDLSVYWYQQSLDQGLQFLIQYYNGEERAKGNILERFSAQQFPDLHSELNLSSLELGDSALYFCASSPGPQETQYFGPGTRLLVL.

The V call is TRBV5-4, the J call TRBJ1-2, with TRBD1 matching 7 bases. The CDR3 runs to 15 residues. Germline CDR1 is SGHNT and CDR2 is YYREEE (reference sequence). Losses at the gene ends were 4 bases for V and 4 bases for J; bases not matched to a gene: 10. In DNA form, the CDR3 reads TGTGCCAGCAGCCCGGGACAGACCAGCCTCTATGGCTACACCTTC. This encodes CASSPGQTSLYGYTF.

The genes are TRBV7-2 and TRBJ1-1; D not resolved. Trimming pared 0 bases from V and 1 base from J, leaving 6 bases between. The CDR3 loop spans 14 amino acids. Germline V gives CDR1 SGHTA, CDR2 FQGNSA. DNA for the CDR3: TGTGCCAGCAGCTTAGCAGCGTGGAACACTGAAGCTTTCTTT. This sequence encodes CASSLAAWNTEAFF.

A few counts support this clone. The V call is TRBV5-1, the J call TRBJ2-5; D perhaps matches TRBD2 (5 bases). This CDR3 spans 17 amino acids. Germline CDR1 SGHRS, CDR2 YFSETQ. V shed 2 bases and J shed 2 bases, with 19 bases lying between them. This chain's CDR3 is CASSLRPFFGVQETQYF. CDR3 nucleotide sequence: TGCGCCAGCAGCTTACGGCCCTTTTTCGGGGTACAAGAGACCCAGTACTTC.

A few counts support this clone. The chain carries TRBV5-8 and TRBJ1-2, with a weak D call TRBD1 (5 bases). Trimming left V 0 bases short and J 3 bases short, with 9 bases between. Germline values: CDR1 SGHTS, CDR2 YDEGEE. The CDR3 is 14 amino acids. The CDR3 nucleotides are TGTGCCAGCAGCTTGGTGGGGGGGTACTATGGCTACACCTTC. Encoded protein: CASSLVGGYYGYTF.

This sequence joins TRBV29-1 and TRBJ2-5, with D perhaps TRBD1 or TRBD2 (6 bases each). The CDR3 has 14 residues. Per germline, CDR1 SQVTM and CDR2 ANQGSEA. Trimming pared 4 bases from V and 5 bases from J, leaving 17 bases between. For the CDR3, the DNA is TGCAGCGTTGTATGGGGGGCTGGTGGGGAGACCCAGTACTTC. Translated, it gives CSVVWGAGGETQYF. The full variable domain, with the rest looked up from reference TRBV29-1 and TRBJ2-5, is SAVISQKPSRDICQRGTSLTIQCQVDSQVTMMFWYRQQPGQSLTLIATANQGSEATYESGFVIDKFPISRPNLTFSTLTVSNMSPEDSSIYLCSVVWGAGGETQYFGPGTRLLVL.

The chain couples TRBV7-9 to TRBJ2-5; D may be TRBD2 (5 bases). Trimming stripped 2 bases from V and 7 bases from J, with 14 bases between. In germline, CDR1 is SEHNR, CDR2 FQNEAQ (reference sequence). There are 14 residues in the CDR3. Here the CDR3 reads CASSLIGVLWTQYF. The CDR3 DNA reads as TGTGCCAGCAGCTTAATCGGGGTCTTATGGACCCAGTACTTC.

The gene calls are TRBV10-3 and TRBJ2-7; 9 nucleotides line up with TRBD1. V shed 3 bases, J shed 0 bases, and the junction held 9 bases outside the gene matches. CDR3 length: 17 amino acids. Germline V gene sequence: CDR1 ENHRY, CDR2 SYGVKD. CDR3 bases: TGTGCCATCAGTGAACGCCTAGGACAGGGGAGCTCCTACGAGCAGTACTTC. This sequence encodes CAISERLGQGSSYEQYF.

In its sample, this clone was seen many times. The chain's CDR3 is CASSKGGAISPLHF. The CDR3 DNA reads as TGTGCCAGTAGTAAAGGGGGTGCGATTTCACCCCTCCACTTT. The rearrangement uses TRBV19 and TRBJ1-6, with D maybe TRBD1 (6 bases). Germline V lookup: CDR1 LNHDA, CDR2 SQIVND (reference sequence). CDR3 length: 14 residues. V lost 4 bases, J lost 9 bases, and 13 bases lay in between. The whole variable domain, filled in from reference TRBV19 and TRBJ1-6, reads DGGITQSPKYLFRKEGQNVTLSCEQNLNHDAMYWYRQDPGQGLRLIYYSQIVNDFQKGDIAEGYSVSREKKESFPLTVTSAQKNPTAFYLCASSKGGAISPLHFGNGTRLTVT.

This sequence joins TRBV7-9 and TRBJ1-4; D possibly corresponds to TRBD1 (5 bases). V lost 5 bases to trimming and J lost 6 bases, with 10 bases between them. The germline CDR1 and CDR2 sequences are SEHNR and FQNEAQ (reference sequence). The CDR3 consists of 13 residues. The CDR3 DNA sequence: TGTGCCAGCAGCCTGCGGGACCATGAAAAACTGTTTTTT. Encoded protein: CASSLRDHEKLFF.

The chain carries TRBV27 and TRBJ2-4; D is possibly TRBD1 or TRBD2 (5 bases each). Germline-derived CDR1 and CDR2 are MNHEY and SMNVEV (reference sequence). The CDR3 length is 16 residues. V lost 3 bases to trimming and J lost 0 bases, with 12 bases between them. The CDR3 bases are TGTGCCAGCAGTTTCCAGGGAGCCTCAGCCAAAAACATTCAGTACTTC. Translated, it gives CASSFQGASAKNIQYF.

This sequence joins TRBV18 and TRBJ2-1; 7 bases fit TRBD1. V shed 2 bases, J shed 3 bases, and the junction held 4 bases outside the gene matches. This CDR3 contains 15 residues. Germline V lookup: CDR1 KGHSH, CDR2 LQKENI. The CDR3 region is CASSPITGDYNEQFF. Written as DNA, the CDR3 is TGTGCCAGCTCACCAATCACAGGGGACTACAATGAGCAGTTCTTC. The full variable domain, rest sourced from reference TRBV18 and TRBJ2-1, is NAGVMQNPRHLVRRRGQEARLRCSPMKGHSHVYWYRQLPEEGLKFMVYLQKENIIDESGMPKERFSAEFPKEGPSILRIQQVVRGDSAAYFCASSPITGDYNEQFFGPGTRLTVL.

The rearrangement uses TRBV18 and TRBJ1-6; 7 nucleotides line up with TRBD1. The junction had 3 bases not matched to a gene; V was cut back by 6 bases and J by 13 bases. This CDR3 is 11 amino acids long. Germline V lookup: CDR1 KGHSH, CDR2 LQKENI. CDR3 sequence: CASSEQGPLHF. As DNA, the CDR3 is TGTGCCAGCTCCGAACAGGGGCCCCTCCACTTT.

This clone has ten or more counts. V gene TRBV28 combines with J gene TRBJ2-7; 8 nucleotides line up with TRBD1. Germline V gene lookup returns CDR1 MDHEN and CDR2 SYDVKM. Germline trimming cut 7 bases from V and 0 bases from J; bases unmatched to any gene: 11. The CDR3 loop spans 16 amino acids. The CDR3 sequence: CASNEGGQAYSYEQYV. The DNA of the CDR3 is TGTGCCAGCAACGAAGGGGGACAGGCGTACTCCTACGAGCAGTACGTC.

In its sample, this clone was seen a few times. The chain carries TRBV5-1 and TRBJ2-3; no reliable D call. The germline gives CDR1 SGHRS, CDR2 YFSETQ. V was clipped by 4 bases and J by 1 base, with 7 bases between them. CDR3 length: 13 residues. In nucleotides, the CDR3 is TGCGCCAGCAGCACTGGCCGCACAGATACGCAGTATTTT. It encodes CASSTGRTDTQYF.

The chain couples TRBV30 to TRBJ2-7; perhaps TRBD2 as D (7 bases). V lost 5 bases, J lost 4 bases, and 18 bases lay in between. CDR1 and CDR2 (germline): GTSNPN, SVGIG (reference sequence). CDR3 length: 14 residues. This CDR3 reads CAWEAGRGTYEQYF. The DNA of the CDR3 is TGTGCCTGGGAAGCAGGGAGGGGGACTTACGAGCAGTACTTC.